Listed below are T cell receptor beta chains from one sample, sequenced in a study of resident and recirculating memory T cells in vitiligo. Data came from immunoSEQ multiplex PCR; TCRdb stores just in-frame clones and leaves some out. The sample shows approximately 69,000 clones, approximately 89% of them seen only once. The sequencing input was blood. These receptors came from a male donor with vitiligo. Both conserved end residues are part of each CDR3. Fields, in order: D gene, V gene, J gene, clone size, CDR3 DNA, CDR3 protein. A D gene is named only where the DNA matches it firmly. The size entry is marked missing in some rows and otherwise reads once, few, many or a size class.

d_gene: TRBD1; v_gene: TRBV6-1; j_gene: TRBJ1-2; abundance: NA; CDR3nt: TGTGCCAGCAGAGCCCCGGGACAGCGTGATTATGGCTACACCTTC; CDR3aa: CASRAPGQRDYGYTF
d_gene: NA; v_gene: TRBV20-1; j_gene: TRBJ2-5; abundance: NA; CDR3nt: TGCAGTGCTTCGGGGGAAGAGACCCAGTACTTC; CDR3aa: CSASGEETQYF
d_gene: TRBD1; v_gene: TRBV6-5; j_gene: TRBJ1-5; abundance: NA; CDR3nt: TGTGCCAGCAGTCCCTTACAGGGGAATCAGCCCCAGCATTTT; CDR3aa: CASSPLQGNQPQHF
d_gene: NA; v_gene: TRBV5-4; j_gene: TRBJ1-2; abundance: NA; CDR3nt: TGTGCCAGCAGCTTGGACAGGGCGAGAGGCTACACCTTC; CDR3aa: CASSLDRARGYTF
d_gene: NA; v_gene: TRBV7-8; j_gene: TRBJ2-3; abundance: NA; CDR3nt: TGTGCCAGCACCGGGACTTCCCCAGATACGCAGTATTTT; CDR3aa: CASTGTSPDTQYF
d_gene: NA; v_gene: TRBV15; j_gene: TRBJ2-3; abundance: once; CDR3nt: TGTGCCACCAGCAGAGTAAGGGGCGCAGATACGCAGTATTTT; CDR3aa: CATSRVRGADTQYF
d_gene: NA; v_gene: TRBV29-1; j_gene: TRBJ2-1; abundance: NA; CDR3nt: TGCAGCGTTGAAGGCCGGAGCCAACAGTTCTTC; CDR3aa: CSVEGRSQQFF
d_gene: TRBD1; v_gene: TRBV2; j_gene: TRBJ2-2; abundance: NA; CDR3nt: TGTGCCAGCAGTTTGACAGGGGCGGGGGGGGAGCTGTTTTTT; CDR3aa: CASSLTGAGGELFF
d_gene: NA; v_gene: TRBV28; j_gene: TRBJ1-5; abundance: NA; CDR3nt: TGTGCCAGCAGTTTATTCAGGGGCGGGCGCAATCAGCCCCAGCATTTT; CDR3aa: CASSLFRGGRNQPQHF
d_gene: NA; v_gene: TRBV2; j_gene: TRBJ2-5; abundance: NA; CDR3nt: TGTGCCAGCAGTGCTGGGGGGGAGACCCAGTACTTC; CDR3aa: CASSAGGETQYF
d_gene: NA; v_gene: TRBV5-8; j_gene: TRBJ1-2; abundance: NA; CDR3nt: TGTGCCAGCAGCTTACGTTGGCAGGGCGATGGCTACACCTTC; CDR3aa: CASSLRWQGDGYTF
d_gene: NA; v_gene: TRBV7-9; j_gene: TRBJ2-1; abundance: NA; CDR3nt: TGTGCCAGCAGCTGGGGAGGAAACAATGAGCAGTTCTTC; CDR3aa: CASSWGGNNEQFF
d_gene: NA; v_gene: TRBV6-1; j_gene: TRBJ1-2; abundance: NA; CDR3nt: TGTGCCAGCAGTGAGATAATTGGCAGCGTCGGCTACACCTTC; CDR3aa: CASSEIIGSVGYTF
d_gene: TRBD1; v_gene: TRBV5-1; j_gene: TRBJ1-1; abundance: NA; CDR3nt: TGCGCCAGCAGCTTGACAGGGGAGAACACTGAAGCTTTCTTT; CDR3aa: CASSLTGENTEAFF
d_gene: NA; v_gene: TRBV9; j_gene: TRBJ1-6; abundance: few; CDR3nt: TGTGCCAGCAGCGGAACAGGGTTTGGGGCCGCTTCACCCCTCCACTTT; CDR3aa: CASSGTGFGAASPLHF
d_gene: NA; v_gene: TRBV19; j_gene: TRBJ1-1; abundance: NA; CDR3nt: TGTGCCAGTAGTATAGGGGGGGGACGGAACACTGAAGCTTTCTTT; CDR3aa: CASSIGGGRNTEAFF
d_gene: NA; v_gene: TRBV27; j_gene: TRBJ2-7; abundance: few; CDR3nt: TGTGCCAGCAGTTCTGCACAAACCTACGAGCAGTACTTC; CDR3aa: CASSSAQTYEQYF
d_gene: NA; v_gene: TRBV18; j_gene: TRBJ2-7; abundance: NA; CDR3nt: TGTGCCAGCTCACCAGGGGAGCTCTACGAGCAGTACTTC; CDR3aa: CASSPGELYEQYF
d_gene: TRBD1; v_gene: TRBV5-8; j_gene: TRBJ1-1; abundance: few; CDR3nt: TGTGCCAGCAGGACCGGGACAGGGCTCACTGAAGCTTTCTTT; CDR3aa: CASRTGTGLTEAFF
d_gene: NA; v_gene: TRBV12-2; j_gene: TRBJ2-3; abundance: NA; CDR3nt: TGTGCAAGTCGCTTAGACGGCGGGGGGACCGCAGATACGCAGTATTTT; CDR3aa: CASRLDGGGTADTQYF
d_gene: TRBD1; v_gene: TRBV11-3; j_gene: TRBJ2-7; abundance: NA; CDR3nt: TGTGCCAGCAGCTTAGGATTGGGACAGGACTACGAGCAGTACTTC; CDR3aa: CASSLGLGQDYEQYF
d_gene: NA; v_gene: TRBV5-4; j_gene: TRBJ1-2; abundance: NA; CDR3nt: TGTGCCAGCAGCTTGGAAGAGCAAGACGGAGATGGCTACACCTTC; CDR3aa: CASSLEEQDGDGYTF
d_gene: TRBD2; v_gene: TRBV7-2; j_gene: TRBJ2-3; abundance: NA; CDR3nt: TGTGCCAGCAGCGTCCGCGTAGCGGGGGGCCAGGATACGCAGTATTTT; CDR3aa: CASSVRVAGGQDTQYF
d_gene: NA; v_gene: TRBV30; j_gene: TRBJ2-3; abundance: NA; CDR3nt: TGTGCCTGGAGCGGGGGGCTGGATACGCAGTATTTT; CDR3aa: CAWSGGLDTQYF
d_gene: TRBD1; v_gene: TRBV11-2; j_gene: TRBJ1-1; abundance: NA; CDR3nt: TGTGCCAGCAGCTTGAAGGGGGCAAGGAGTCGGAACACTGAAGCTTTCTTT; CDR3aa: CASSLKGARSRNTEAFF
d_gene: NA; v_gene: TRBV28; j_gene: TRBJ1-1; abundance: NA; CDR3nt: TGTGCCAGCGGGCTCCGGTTACAGTTAAACACTGAAGCTTTCTTT; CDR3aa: CASGLRLQLNTEAFF
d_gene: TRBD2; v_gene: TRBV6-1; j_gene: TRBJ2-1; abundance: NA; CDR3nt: TGTGCCAGCAGTGTTTCGAGCGGGGGGGACTACAATGAGCAGTTCTTC; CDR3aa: CASSVSSGGDYNEQFF
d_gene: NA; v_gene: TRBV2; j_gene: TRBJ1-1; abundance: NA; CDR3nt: TGTGCCAGCAGTGAACTAGGAGGGGATCGAGAAGCTTTCTTT; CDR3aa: CASSELGGDREAFF
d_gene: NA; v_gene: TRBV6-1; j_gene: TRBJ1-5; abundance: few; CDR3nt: TGTGCCAGCAGCCGATCCTATAGCAATCAGCCCCAGCATTTT; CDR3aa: CASSRSYSNQPQHF
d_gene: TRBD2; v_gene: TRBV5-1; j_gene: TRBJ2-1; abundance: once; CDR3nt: TGCGCCAGCAGCCCGGATAGCGGGGGAGTATACAATGAGCAGTTCTTC; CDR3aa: CASSPDSGGVYNEQFF
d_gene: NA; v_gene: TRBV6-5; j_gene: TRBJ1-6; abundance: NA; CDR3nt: TGTGCCAGCAGTTACTCGACACGGTATAATTCACCCCTCCACTTT; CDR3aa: CASSYSTRYNSPLHF
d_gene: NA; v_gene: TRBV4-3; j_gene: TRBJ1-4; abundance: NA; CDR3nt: TGCGCCAGCAGCCAAGATTGGGGGGAGGCCGGGGAAAAACTGTTTTTT; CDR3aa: CASSQDWGEAGEKLFF
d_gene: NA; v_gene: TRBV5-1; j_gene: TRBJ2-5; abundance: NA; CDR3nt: TGCGCCAGCAGCCCGCAACCGGGGGAGACCCAGTACTTC; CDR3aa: CASSPQPGETQYF
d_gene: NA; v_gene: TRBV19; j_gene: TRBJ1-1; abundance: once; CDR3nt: TGTGCCAGTAGTATCGCGGGGGGAACTGAAGCTTTCTTT; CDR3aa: CASSIAGGTEAFF
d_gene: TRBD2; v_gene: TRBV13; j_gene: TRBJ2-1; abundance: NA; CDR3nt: TGTGCCAGCAGCTTAAAGACTAGCGGGGGGGCGGGTGAGCAGTTCTTC; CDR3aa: CASSLKTSGGAGEQFF
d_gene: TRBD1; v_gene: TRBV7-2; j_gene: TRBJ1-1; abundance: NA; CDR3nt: TGTGCCAGCAGCTTAACGACAGGGGGTCACGAAGCTTTCTTT; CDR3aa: CASSLTTGGHEAFF
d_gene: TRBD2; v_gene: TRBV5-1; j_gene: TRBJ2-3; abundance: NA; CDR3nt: TGCGCCAGCAGCCCCCAGACTAGCAGAAGCACAGATACGCAGTATTTT; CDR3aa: CASSPQTSRSTDTQYF
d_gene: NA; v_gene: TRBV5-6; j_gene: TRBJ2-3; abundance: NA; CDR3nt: TGTGCCAGCAGCCGGTCTCGGGAACTTGGGACAGATACGCAGTATTTT; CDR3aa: CASSRSRELGTDTQYF
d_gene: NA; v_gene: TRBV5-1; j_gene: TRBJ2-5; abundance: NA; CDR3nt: TGCGCCAGCAGCCCCGGGTGGAAGATTGGGTGGGAGACCCAGTACTTC; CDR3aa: CASSPGWKIGWETQYF
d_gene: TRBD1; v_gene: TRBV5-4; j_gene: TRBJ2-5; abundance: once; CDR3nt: TGTGCCAGCAGCTGGCGGACCGGGACAGGGTACCAAGAGACCCAGTACTTC; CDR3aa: CASSWRTGTGYQETQYF
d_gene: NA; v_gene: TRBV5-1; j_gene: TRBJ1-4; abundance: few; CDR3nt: TGCGCCAGCAGCTTGGGACAGCTCGAGGAAAAACTGTTTTTT; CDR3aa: CASSLGQLEEKLFF
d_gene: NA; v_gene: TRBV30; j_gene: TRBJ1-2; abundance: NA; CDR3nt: TGTGCCTGGAGAATCTCGGATGGCTACACCTTC; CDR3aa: CAWRISDGYTF
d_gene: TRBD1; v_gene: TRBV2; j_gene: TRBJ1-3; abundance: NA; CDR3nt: TGTGCCAGCAGTGAAAAGGGGGCGAGACAGCTTAACACCATATATTTT; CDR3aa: CASSEKGARQLNTIYF
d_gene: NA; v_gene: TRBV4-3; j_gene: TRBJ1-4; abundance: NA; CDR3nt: TGCGCCAGCAGCCAAGGGGCAGGGCCGAATGAAAAACTGTTTTTT; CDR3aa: CASSQGAGPNEKLFF
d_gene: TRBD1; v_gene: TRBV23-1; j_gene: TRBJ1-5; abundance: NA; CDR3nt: TGCGCCAGCAGTCACCCGACAGGGACGGGTCAGCCCCAGCATTTT; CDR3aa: CASSHPTGTGQPQHF
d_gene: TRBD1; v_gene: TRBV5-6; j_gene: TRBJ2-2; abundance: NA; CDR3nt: TGTGCCAGCAGCTTGGGGGACAGTAAGCCCGGGGAGCTGTTTTTT; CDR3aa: CASSLGDSKPGELFF
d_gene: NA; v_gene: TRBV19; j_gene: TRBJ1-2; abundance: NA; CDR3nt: TGTGCCAGTAGTATCCCTTTATTAGGGGTTACCTATGGCTACACCTTC; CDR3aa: CASSIPLLGVTYGYTF
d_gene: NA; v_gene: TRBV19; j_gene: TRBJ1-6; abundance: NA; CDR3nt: TGTGCCAGTAGTGCGTTCTCTCTAGGGGGTAGTAATTCACCCCTCCACTTT; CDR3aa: CASSAFSLGGSNSPLHF